This T cell receptor (beta chain) was sequenced during a study of T cell responses to AZD1222 COVID-19 vaccine. This clone was picked up a small number of times. Germline CDR1 is LNHDA and CDR2 is SQIVND (reference sequence). V was clipped by 4 bases and J by 2 bases; unmatched bases: 8. There are 15 residues in the CDR3. Some clones are missing from TCRdb's copy, which holds only in-frame ones; the method was immunoSEQ multiplex PCR. The table lists around 130,000 clones, over 90% of them singletons, with 5.4% in the top ten. The source material was peripheral blood, sampled on day 0 of AZD1222 vaccination. This receptor was obtained from an adult in good health. V usage is TRBV19 and J usage is TRBJ2-7; 7 bases fit TRBD1. DNA of the CDR3: TGTGCCAGTAGTACAAGGACAGGCCCCACCTACGAGCAGTACTTC. Protein: CASSTRTGPTYEQYF. Together with reference TRBV19 and TRBJ2-7, the CDR3 gives the full variable domain: DGGITQSPKYLFRKEGQNVTLSCEQNLNHDAMYWYRQDPGQGLRLIYYSQIVNDFQKGDIAEGYSVSREKKESFPLTVTSAQKNPTAFYLCASSTRTGPTYEQYFGPGTRLTVT.